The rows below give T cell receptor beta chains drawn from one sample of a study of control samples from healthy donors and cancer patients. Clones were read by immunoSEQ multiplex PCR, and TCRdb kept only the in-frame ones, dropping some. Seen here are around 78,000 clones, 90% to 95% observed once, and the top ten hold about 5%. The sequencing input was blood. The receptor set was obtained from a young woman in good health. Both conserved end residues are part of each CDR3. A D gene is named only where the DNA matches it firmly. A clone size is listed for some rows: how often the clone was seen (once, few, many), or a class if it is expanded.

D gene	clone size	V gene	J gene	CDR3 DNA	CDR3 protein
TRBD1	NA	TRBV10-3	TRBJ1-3	TGTGCCATTGCGACAGGGGCAGGAGGAAACACCATATATTTT	CAIATGAGGNTIYF
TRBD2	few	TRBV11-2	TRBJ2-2	TGTGCCAGCAGCTTCGCTGGCGGGGGGATACCTAGGGAGCTGTTTTTT	CASSFAGGGIPRELFF
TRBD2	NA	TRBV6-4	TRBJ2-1	TGTGCCAGCAGTGCCGGGACTAGCGGCTACAATGAGCAGTTCTTC	CASSAGTSGYNEQFF
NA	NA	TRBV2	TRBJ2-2	TGTGCCAGCACCGATGACGGGATTAACACCGGGGAGCTGTTTTTT	CASTDDGINTGELFF
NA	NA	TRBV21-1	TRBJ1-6	TGTGCCAGCAGCGCGTTTCCGGGACAGAATTCACCCCTCCACTTT	CASSAFPGQNSPLHF
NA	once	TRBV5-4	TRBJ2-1	TGTGCCAGCAGCCCACGGACTACGAACAATGAGCAGTTCTTC	CASSPRTTNNEQFF
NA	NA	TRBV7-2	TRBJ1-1	TGTGCCAGCAGCTTACGGGGATGGAACACTGAAGCTTTCTTT	CASSLRGWNTEAFF
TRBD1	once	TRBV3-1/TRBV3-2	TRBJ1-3	TGTGCCAGCAGCCGACCAGGGGGAGGAAACACCATATATTTT	CASSRPGGGNTIYF
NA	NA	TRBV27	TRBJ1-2	TGTGCCAGCAGTGCTCGTGGAGGGGCTCTTTCTAAATCTAACTATGGCTACACCTTC	CASSARGGALSKSNYGYTF
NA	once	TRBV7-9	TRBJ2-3	TGTGCCAGCAGCTTGCTAGGGGTTGATACGCAGTATTTT	CASSLLGVDTQYF
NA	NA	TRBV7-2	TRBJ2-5	TGTGCCAGCAGCTTTAGAGGCGGGCAAGAGACCCAGTACTTC	CASSFRGGQETQYF
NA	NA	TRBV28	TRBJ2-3	TGTGCCAGCAGTTATTCGGGACTCGAAGGGAAGACAGATACGCAGTATTTT	CASSYSGLEGKTDTQYF
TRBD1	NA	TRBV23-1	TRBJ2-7	TGCGCCAGCAGTCCCGGGACAGGGTTGAGCGAGCAGTACTTC	CASSPGTGLSEQYF
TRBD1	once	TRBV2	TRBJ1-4	TGTGCCAGCAGTCTTAGGACAGGGGGTGAAAAACTGTTTTTT	CASSLRTGGEKLFF
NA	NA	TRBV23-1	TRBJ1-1	TGCGCCAGCAGTCAATCAGTGTTCCAGGCCCTAATGAACACTGAAGCTTTCTTT	CASSQSVFQALMNTEAFF
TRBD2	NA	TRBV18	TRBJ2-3	TGTGCCAGCTCAATCGGGGGGGCAAGCACAGATACGCAGTATTTT	CASSIGGASTDTQYF
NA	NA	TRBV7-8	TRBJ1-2	TGTGCCAGCAGCTTATCATCACGTCAGGGCTCCTATGGCTACACCTTC	CASSLSSRQGSYGYTF
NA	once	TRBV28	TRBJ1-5	TGTGCCAGCAGAGAAGCGTCTAGCAATCAGCCCCAGCATTTT	CASREASSNQPQHF
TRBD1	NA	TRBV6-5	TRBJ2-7	TGTGCCAGCAGTTACGGGACAGGGGGCTACGAGCAGTACTTC	CASSYGTGGYEQYF
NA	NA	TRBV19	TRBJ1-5	TGTGCCAGTACTTCCGTCGGGGGAATAAATCAGCCCCAGCATTTT	CASTSVGGINQPQHF
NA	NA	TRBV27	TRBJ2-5	TGTGCCAGCAGTTTATCAGGGGAGCCAGTCGAGACCCAGTACTTC	CASSLSGEPVETQYF
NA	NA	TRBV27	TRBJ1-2	TGTGCCACCGGGTTGGGGGGTGGCTACACCTTC	CATGLGGGYTF
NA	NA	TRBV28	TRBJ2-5	TGTGCCAGCAGTTCCGGCAGCATACCTAACCAAGAGACCCAGTACTTC	CASSSGSIPNQETQYF
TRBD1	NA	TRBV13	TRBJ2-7	TGTGCCAGCAGTTATACCCTACAGGGGGCTAACCCCTACGAGCAGTACTTC	CASSYTLQGANPYEQYF
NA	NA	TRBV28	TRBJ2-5	TGTGCCAGCAGTTTGGGCGTAACAGGGCAAGAGACCCAGTACTTC	CASSLGVTGQETQYF
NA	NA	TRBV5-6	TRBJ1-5	TGTGCCAGCAGCTTCGGGAGCAATCAGCCCCAGCATTTT	CASSFGSNQPQHF
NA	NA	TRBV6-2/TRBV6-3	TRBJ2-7	TGTGCCAGCAGTCTCAGATACGAGCAGTACTTC	CASSLRYEQYF
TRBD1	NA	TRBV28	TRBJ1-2	TGTGCCAGCAATCTAAAAGGGGGCGGGAGGGGGTATGGCTACACCTTC	CASNLKGGGRGYGYTF
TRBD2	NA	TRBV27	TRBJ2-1	TGTGCCAGCAGTTCCCGTAGCGGGAGGAAATACAATGAGCAGTTCTTC	CASSSRSGRKYNEQFF
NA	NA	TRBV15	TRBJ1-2	TGTGCCACCAGTGCCGGAGAGGGCTACACCTTC	CATSAGEGYTF
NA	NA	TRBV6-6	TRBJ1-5	TGTGCCAGCAGAAAACCGGGAGCGGAGGCCAATCAGCCCCAGCATTTT	CASRKPGAEANQPQHF
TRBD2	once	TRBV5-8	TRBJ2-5	TGTGCCAGCAGGACTAGCGGGGGACAAGAGACCCAGTACTTC	CASRTSGGQETQYF
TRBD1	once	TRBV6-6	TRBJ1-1	TGTGCCAGCGTATACAGGGGGGTATTTGAAGCTTTCTTT	CASVYRGVFEAFF
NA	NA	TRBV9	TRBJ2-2	TGTGCCAGCAGCGTTATAGCGGACAACACCGGGGAGCTGTTTTTT	CASSVIADNTGELFF
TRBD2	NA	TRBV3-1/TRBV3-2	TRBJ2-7	TGTGCCAGCAGCCAAGAACTAGCGGGAACCTACGAGCAGTACTTC	CASSQELAGTYEQYF
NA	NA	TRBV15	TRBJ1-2	TGTGCCACCAGCAGTACAGGGTATGGCTACACCTTC	CATSSTGYGYTF
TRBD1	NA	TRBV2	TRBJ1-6	TGTGCCAGCAGTGAGGACAGGGTGGGTTCACCCCTCCACTTT	CASSEDRVGSPLHF
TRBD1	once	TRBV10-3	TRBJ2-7	TGTGCCATCAGTGACTCCCGAAAGGAAGAGGGACAGTCCTACGAGCAGTACTTC	CAISDSRKEEGQSYEQYF
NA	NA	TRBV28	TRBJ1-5	TGTGCCAGCCGTAGTTTCAATCAGCCCCAGCATTTT	CASRSFNQPQHF
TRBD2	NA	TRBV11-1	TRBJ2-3	TGTGCCAGCAGCCGCTCGACTAGCGGAAGCACAGATACGCAGTATTTT	CASSRSTSGSTDTQYF
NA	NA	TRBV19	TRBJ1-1	TGTGCCAGTAGTATAGGGATGAACACTGAAGCTTTCTTT	CASSIGMNTEAFF
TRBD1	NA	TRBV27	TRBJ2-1	TGTGCCAGCAGCCAGGGGGTAGAGGAGCAGTTCTTC	CASSQGVEEQFF
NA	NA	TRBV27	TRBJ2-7	TGTGCCAGCGGGGCCCTTACCGTCTACGAGCAGTACTTC	CASGALTVYEQYF
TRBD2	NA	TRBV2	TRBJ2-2	TGTGCCAGCAGCCGATTACTAGCGGGAATGGCGAACACCGGGGAGCTGTTTTTT	CASSRLLAGMANTGELFF
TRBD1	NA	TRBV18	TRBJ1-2	TGTGCCAGCTCACCAATAGGACAGGGCGACTACACCTTC	CASSPIGQGDYTF